This record covers a single T cell receptor (beta chain). J gave up 5 bases and V 1 base, and 5 bases lay outside the gene matches. CDR3 size: 14 residues. CDR1 and CDR2 from the germline V gene are SGHKS and YYEKEE (reference sequence). The sample comes from a study of blood T cell repertoires in COVID-19. Whole-study context: The United States, Italy and Spain provided the acute and convalescent COVID-19 samples. T cells, B-cell-depleted T cells, or PBMCs supplied cDNA or gDNA.

How the authors handled the data: Using reference gene primer amplification, nucleated cell counts were estimated. Measured with immunoSEQ multiplex PCR; TCRdb has only the in-frame clones, and not every one. Clone size and V and J calls were adopted from that table, with D and trimming inferred from the DNA. This table holds around 190,000 clones, 80% to 90% found once. The sample was peripheral blood. The rearrangement links TRBV5-5 to TRBJ2-5; 7 bases are shared with TRBD2. The TCR originated in a man between 65 and 85 years old with active or convalescent COVID-19. The CDR3 bases are TGTGCCAGCAGCTTGCCCCCCGGGGGGGAGACCCAGTACTTC. As protein: CASSLPPGGETQYF.